The 18 T cell receptor beta chains given below trace back to one sample, sequenced in a study of T cell responses to AZD1222 COVID-19 vaccine. Sequencing used immunoSEQ multiplex PCR; TCRdb keeps in-frame clones, though not all of them. The sample carries around 61,000 clones, 70% to 90% recorded once. The source material was peripheral blood, sampled on day 0 of AZD1222 vaccination. All receptors come from an adult in good health.

This clone came up a few times. The rearrangement links TRBV5-1 to TRBJ2-3; D remains unclear. The CDR3 is 12 amino acids. V was pared by 0 bases and J by 4 bases, with 3 bases between. Germline V gives CDR1 SGHRS, CDR2 YFSETQ. CDR3 coding DNA: TGCGCCAGCAGCTTGGGTTCAGATACGCAGTATTTT. Its translation is CASSLGSDTQYF.

The chain couples TRBV19 to TRBJ2-2, with 8 bases matching TRBD1. This CDR3 has 15 amino acids. V shed 6 bases, J shed 6 bases, and the junction held 9 bases outside the gene matches. Germline CDR1 LNHDA, CDR2 SQIVND (reference sequence). The DNA of the CDR3 is TGTGCCAGTAGCGTTTGGACAGGGAGCCCCGGGGAGCTGTTTTTT. Its protein product is CASSVWTGSPGELFF.

The table lists this clone with a count of one. This chain uses TRBV7-8 with TRBJ2-2, with 7 bases lining up with TRBD2. The CDR3 is 16 amino acids. The trim removed 7 bases at V and 4 bases at J, leaving 12 bases unmatched. The V gene's germline CDR1 is SGHVS and CDR2 FQNEAQ. The CDR3: CASTLKRGYITGELFF. As DNA, the CDR3 is TGTGCCAGCACCCTAAAGCGGGGATATATCACCGGGGAGCTGTTTTTT.

This chain links TRBV28 with TRBJ1-2; 8 nucleotides match TRBD1. Losses at the gene ends were 5 bases for V and 4 bases for J; bases not matched to a gene: 12. CDR3 length equals 16 residues. Germline-derived CDR1 and CDR2 are MDHEN and SYDVKM. The CDR3 here is CASSPPADRAGYGYTF. The DNA for the CDR3 is TGTGCCAGCAGTCCGCCGGCGGACAGGGCGGGCTATGGCTACACCTTC.

The rearrangement joins TRBV5-4 to TRBJ2-3; 8 bases match TRBD2. With V trimmed by 2 bases and J by 2 bases, 4 bases remained unmatched. CDR1 is SGHNT and CDR2 is YYREEE in the germline V gene (reference sequence). This CDR3 region has 15 residues. The DNA of the CDR3 is TGTGCCAGCAGCTTACCGGGGGGGCACACAGATACGCAGTATTTT. As protein: CASSLPGGHTDTQYF.

The gene calls are TRBV7-2 and TRBJ1-5; no reliable D call. CDR1 is SGHTA and CDR2 is FQGNSA in the germline V gene. Trimming took 1 base from V and 6 from J, leaving 7 bases between them. The CDR3 contains 13 residues. For the CDR3, the DNA is TGTGCCAGCAGCTTAGTGTCGAGTCAGCCCCAGCATTTT. This codes for CASSLVSSQPQHF.

CDR3 in DNA: TGTGCCAGCAGCCGGACGGGCCATGGCTACACCTTC. Its protein product is CASSRTGHGYTF. The chain is built from TRBV7-9 and TRBJ1-2, with no clear D. CDR3 length equals 12 residues. V was clipped by 5 bases and J by 6 bases, with 10 bases between them. Germline values: CDR1 SEHNR, CDR2 FQNEAQ (reference sequence). The whole variable domain, filled in from reference TRBV7-9 and TRBJ1-2, reads DTGVSQNPRHKITKRGQNVTFRCDPISEHNRLYWYRQTLGQGPEFLTYFQNEAQLEKSRLLSDRFSAERPKGSFSTLEIQRTEQGDSAMYLCASSRTGHGYTFGSGTRLTVV.

The chain recombines TRBV28 with TRBJ2-7, with D tentatively TRBD1 or TRBD2 (6 bases each). The CDR3 is made up of 13 amino acids. Trimming pared 7 bases from V and 2 bases from J, leaving 12 bases between. CDR1 is MDHEN, CDR2 SYDVKM, per germline. The CDR3 spells CASNTGAPYEQYF. The CDR3 bases are TGTGCCAGCAATACGGGGGCCCCCTACGAGCAGTACTTC.

The chain employs TRBV6-5 and TRBJ2-7, with D perhaps TRBD1 or TRBD2 (5 bases each). CDR1 MNHEY and CDR2 SVGAGI come from the germline V gene. CDR3 size: 16 residues. The V and J ends lost 0 bases and 1 base respectively, with 13 bases between them. The CDR3 protein is CASSYSREITSYEQYF. In nucleotides, the CDR3 is TGTGCCAGCAGTTACTCCAGGGAGATTACGTCCTACGAGCAGTACTTC.

J is TRBJ1-1 and V is TRBV11-3; 7 nucleotides agree with TRBD1. Per the germline V gene, CDR1 is SGHNT and CDR2 is YENEEA. J gave up 0 bases and V 4 bases, and 2 bases lay outside the gene matches. This CDR3 spans 14 amino acids. The CDR3 loop reads CASSSGQLNTEAFF. The CDR3 DNA sequence: TGTGCCAGCAGCTCGGGACAGTTGAACACTGAAGCTTTCTTT. Using reference TRBV11-3 and TRBJ1-1 for the parts outside the CDR3, the full variable domain is EAGVVQSPRYKIIEKKQPVAFWCNPISGHNTLYWYLQNLGQGPELLIRYENEEAVDDSQLPKDRFSAERLKGVDSTLKIQPAELGDSAVYLCASSSGQLNTEAFFGQGTRLTVV.

On this clone: This specimen includes other DNA sequences encoding the same CDR3. The rearrangement links TRBV28 to TRBJ2-6, with D unclear. This CDR3 comprises 13 residues. From germline, CDR1 is MDHEN and CDR2 SYDVKM. V dropped 5 bases and J dropped 2 bases, with 4 bases sitting between them. The CDR3 DNA reads as TGTGCCAGCAGTCGGCCTGGGGCCAACGTCCTGACTTTC. It encodes CASSRPGANVLTF.

The chain has TRBV6-5 and TRBJ2-1, with 7 bases that match TRBD1. This CDR3 contains 16 residues. Germline V gene lookup returns CDR1 MNHEY and CDR2 SVGAGI. After removal of 2 bases from V and 7 bases from J, the junction contained 11 bases not matched to a gene. Here the CDR3 reads CASSYTTGEVWNEQFF. CDR3 DNA: TGTGCCAGCAGTTACACCACAGGGGAAGTGTGGAATGAGCAGTTCTTC.

This chain joins TRBV6-4 and TRBJ1-5; 9 nucleotides line up with TRBD1. The V segment lost 2 bases and the J segment 0 bases; nucleotides outside the gene matches: 11. The germline gives CDR1 MRHNA, CDR2 SNTAGT. The CDR3 has 19 amino acids. CDR3: CASSDARDRAPFSNQPQHF. Here the CDR3 DNA reads TGTGCCAGCAGTGACGCCCGGGACAGGGCCCCATTTAGCAATCAGCCCCAGCATTTT.

The V call is TRBV30, the J call TRBJ2-7, with a tentative D call TRBD2 (7 bases). Germline-derived CDR1 and CDR2 are GTSNPN and SVGIG (reference sequence). CDR3 size: 12 residues. CDR3 bases: TGTGGAGGGGGGGCCAACTCCTACGAGCAGTACTTC. Residues: CGGGANSYEQYF.

The V and J genes are TRBV6-5 and TRBJ2-7; 8 bases fit TRBD1. Germline values: CDR1 MNHEY, CDR2 SVGAGI. Trimming removed 7 bases from V and 5 bases from J; junction bases left unmatched: 13. The CDR3 covers 15 residues. The CDR3 loop is CASNTRGQASNEQYF. In nucleotides, the CDR3 is TGTGCCAGCAACACCCGGGGACAGGCATCCAACGAGCAGTACTTC.

On this clone: This CDR3 is also generated by other DNA sequences in the sample. The gene calls are TRBV19 and TRBJ2-2; D unresolved. Germline CDR1 LNHDA, CDR2 SQIVND (reference sequence). The CDR3 is 14 residues long. Trimming took off 3 bases at V and 2 bases at J, with 7 bases between the two ends. For the CDR3, the DNA is TGTGCCAGTAGTATTTCCGCAAACACCGGGGAGCTGTTTTTT. It encodes CASSISANTGELFF.

DNA of the CDR3: TGTGCCAGCAGCCAAGATCTTGGCAGGGGAGGTTCCGAGCAGTACTTC. This encodes CASSQDLGRGGSEQYF. The chain links TRBV3-1 (or the pseudogene TRBV3-2) to TRBJ2-7, with D perhaps TRBD1 or TRBD2 (6 bases each). Per germline, CDR1 LGHDT and CDR2 YNNKEL (reference sequence). Trimming cost V 0 bases and J 6 bases, with 18 bases left between them. This CDR3 has 16 amino acids.

The chain uses TRBV3-1 (or the pseudogene TRBV3-2) and TRBJ1-1, with 7 bases fitting TRBD1. Germline-derived CDR1 and CDR2 are LGHDT and YNNKEL (reference sequence). Losses at the gene ends were 4 bases for V and 0 bases for J; bases not matched to a gene: 5. The CDR3 consists of 15 residues. The CDR3 sequence: CASSPLGQMNTEAFF. CDR3 bases: TGTGCCAGCAGCCCTTTGGGACAGATGAACACTGAAGCTTTCTTT.